This T cell receptor (beta chain) was identified in a study of blood T cell repertoires in COVID-19. Study-wide context: The United States, Italy and Spain provided the acute and convalescent COVID-19 samples. In each case, the material was cDNA or gDNA derived from T cells, B-cell-depleted T cells, or PBMCs.

This CDR3 has 12 residues. Germline V gene sequence: CDR1 SGHNT, CDR2 YYREEE (reference sequence). This clone was found a few times. The junction differs from germline at one of its ends, possibly a read error. In the original processing: Amplifying reference gene primers gave estimates of nucleated cell counts. The table came from immunoSEQ multiplex PCR; TCRdb's copy has only in-frame clones and leaves some out. For V, J and clone size, that table is used; D and trimming come from the DNA. The sample yields over 100,000 clones, roughly 69% seen once. The gene calls are TRBV5-4 and TRBJ1-2; perhaps TRBD1 as D (5 bases). Source material: peripheral blood. The TCR comes from a woman in her 70s with acute or convalescent COVID-19. In DNA, the CDR3 is TGTGCCAGCAGCCAAACATGGGGGGACCGGGTCTTC. This gives the protein CASSQTWGDRVF.